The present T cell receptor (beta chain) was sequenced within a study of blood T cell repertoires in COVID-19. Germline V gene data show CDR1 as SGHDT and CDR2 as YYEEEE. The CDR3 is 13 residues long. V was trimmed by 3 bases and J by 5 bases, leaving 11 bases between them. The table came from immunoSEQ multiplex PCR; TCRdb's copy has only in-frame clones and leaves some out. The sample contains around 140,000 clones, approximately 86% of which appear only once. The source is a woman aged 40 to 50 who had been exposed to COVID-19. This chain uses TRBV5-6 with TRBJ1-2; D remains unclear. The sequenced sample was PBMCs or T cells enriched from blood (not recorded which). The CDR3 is CASSSGGRYGYTF. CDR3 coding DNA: TGTGCCAGCAGCTCGGGAGGACGGTATGGCTACACCTTC.